Listed here is a single TCR beta chain. The antigen is unknown. With 60 Vbeta and 13 Jbeta primers, the PCR was carried out. Some clones are missing from TCRdb's copy, which holds only in-frame ones; the method was immunoSEQ multiplex PCR. The sample consists of around 180,000 clones, 75% to 85% of them appearing once. This sample was taken from a study of cytomegalovirus exposure and HLA in healthy donors. Study information: About 80 million unique TCR sequences came from HLA-typed donors in an early release. Study-level results: Researchers counted over 150 TCR beta chains as cytomegalovirus-associated. On later analysis, the bulk of CMV-associated TCR beta chains appeared to be HLA-restricted. Indistinguishable V segments such as TRBV6-2 and TRBV6-3 were excluded.

V was clipped by 1 base and J by 4 bases; unmatched bases: 2. Germline V gene data show CDR1 as LNHDA and CDR2 as SQIVND (reference sequence). The CDR3 covers 15 residues. J is TRBJ2-1 and V is TRBV19; 9 bases are shared with TRBD1. The sequence was collected from a woman under 30 in good health and CMV-seropositive. Source material: PBMCs. The CDR3 is CASSIGGQGYNEQFF. In nucleotides, the CDR3 is TGTGCCAGTAGTATAGGGGGACAGGGATACAATGAGCAGTTCTTC. Full variable domain (missing parts from reference TRBV19 and TRBJ2-1): DGGITQSPKYLFRKEGQNVTLSCEQNLNHDAMYWYRQDPGQGLRLIYYSQIVNDFQKGDIAEGYSVSREKKESFPLTVTSAQKNPTAFYLCASSIGGQGYNEQFFGPGTRLTVL.